This T cell receptor (beta chain) was captured by sequencing in a study of control samples from healthy donors and cancer patients. CDR1 is SGHDT and CDR2 is YYEEEE in the germline V gene. V lost 0 bases and J 2 bases, leaving 5 bases between the germline ends. The CDR3 length is 13 residues. Sequenced by immunoSEQ multiplex PCR; TCRdb stores in-frame clones only, minus some. There are about 89,000 clones in the sample; approximately 87% occur only once, and over 2% lies in the top ten. The genes are TRBV5-6 and TRBJ1-1; no clear D gene. Material for sequencing was blood. This TCR came from a woman aged 40-49 years in good health. The CDR3 here is CASSLGGNTEAFF. CDR3 in DNA: TGTGCCAGCAGCTTGGGGGGAAACACTGAAGCTTTCTTT.